Listed here is a single T cell receptor (beta chain). Its target antigen remains unknown. No clone much larger than this one lies a single base away; base qualities are absent. The same CDR3 arises from other DNA sequences in this sample as well. Inclusive of the bounding cysteine and phenylalanine, the CDR3 is 15 residues long. The retained sequence is limited to the CDR3, 45 bases, with the frame set at the first base. V is pared back by 0 bases and J by 1 base, with 7 bases lying between the germline termini. CDR1 and CDR2, per the germline V gene, are MNHEY and SVGAGI. Receptor libraries were prepared by the immunoSEQ multiplex PCR assay. As for the original processing: A statistical classification framework was developed to diagnose cytomegalovirus status using the catalog of TCR beta chain sequences. Held by TCRdb, this immuneACCESS table contains in-frame sequences only and omits some clones. Under half of the omission traces to an unresolved V gene where checked; the cause of the rest is unknown. Clone size and V and J calls were adopted from that table, with D and trimming inferred from the DNA. This sample gives around 200,000 clones in total; around 80% of them show up just once. The top ten hold roughly 1.2% of the sample.

The data derive from a study of cytomegalovirus exposure and HLA in healthy donors (dated by TCRdb to the late 2010s). A note on the overall study: The roughly 670 repertoires of the first cohort and the roughly 120 validation repertoires were produced on the same platform, according to a later analysis. To predict cytomegalovirus infection status, the study combined high-throughput TCR immunosequencing, statistical association of individual TCRs with disease status, and machine learning. The aim of the study was to test whether cataloging public T cell receptors could identify signatures of past pathogen exposure. A separate validation cohort of 100 to 150 different subjects was used in addition to the roughly 700-subject first cohort. Points the paper makes about the study in general: Most TCR sequences were observed very rarely across donors, whereas some public TCRs were present in many individuals. Subsequent analysis determined that TCRs grouped into clusters in the first cohort also showed a tendency toward co-occurrence across the approximately 110 validation repertoires, and 94% of cluster scores exceeded 0. In vitro tests confirmed that a few of the cytomegalovirus-associated TCR beta chains recognize cytomegalovirus antigens. In both the original and validation cohorts, the classifier was reported to diagnose cytomegalovirus status with high specificity and sensitivity. A later analysis had no HLA typing for the validation cohort, so co-occurrence there was scored across all 120 or so repertoires. According to the authors, the approach could potentially be generalized to other disease states and immunological phenotypes. The study listed 164 TCR beta chains as associated with cytomegalovirus.

The donors belonged to the validation cohort of around 110 subjects, which was separate from the approximately 700-subject first cohort. The rearrangement joined TRBV6-5 to TRBJ2-4; no D gene call is confident. The sequenced material came from PBMCs. The receptor was derived from a woman aged 30 to 39 in good health and CMV-seronegative. This receptor carries the CDR3 CASSYSSLAKNIQYF. The base sequence is TGTGCCAGCAGTTACTCGAGTCTGGCCAAAAACATTCAGTACTTC.